This T cell receptor beta chain was captured in a study of T cell repertoires in cytomegalovirus infection. Overall study context: Public TCR beta signatures indicated both CMV infection and matching HLA type.

The study, taken as a whole, reports: There were carriers of CMV plus the relevant HLA, and cumulative public TCR beta family frequency identified them.

The length of the CDR3 is 13 residues. Trimming took 4 bases from V and 5 from J, leaving 12 bases between them. Germline V lookup: CDR1 SGHTA, CDR2 FQGNSA. This clonotype was picked up many times. Its target is unknown. MiXCR, applied by TCRdb to the reads, yields one record per CDR3 protein. The data show about 140,000 distinct CDR3 sequences, about 6.5% seen once. The sequence was collected from a human donor in good health (CMV status not recorded). Some clones in this sample may be carry-over from other donors' samples. This sequence joins TRBV7-2 and TRBJ2-7; TRBD1 might be the D (6 bases). Material for sequencing was PBMCs. CDR3 nucleotide sequence: TGTGCCAGCAGCTACAGGGTTACGGACGAGCAGTACTTC. Protein sequence: CASSYRVTDEQYF.